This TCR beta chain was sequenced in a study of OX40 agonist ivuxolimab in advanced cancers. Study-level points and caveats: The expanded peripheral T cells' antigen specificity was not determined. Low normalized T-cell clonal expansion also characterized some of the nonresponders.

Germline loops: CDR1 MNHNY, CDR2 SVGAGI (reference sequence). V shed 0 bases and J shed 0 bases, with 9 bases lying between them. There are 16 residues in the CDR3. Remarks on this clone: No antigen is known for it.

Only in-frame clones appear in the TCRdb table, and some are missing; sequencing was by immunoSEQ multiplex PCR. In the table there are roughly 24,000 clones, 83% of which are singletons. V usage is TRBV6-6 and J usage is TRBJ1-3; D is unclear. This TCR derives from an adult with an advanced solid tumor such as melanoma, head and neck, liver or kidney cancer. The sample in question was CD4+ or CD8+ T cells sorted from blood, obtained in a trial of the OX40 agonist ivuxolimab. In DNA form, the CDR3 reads TGTGCCAGCAGTTACTCGAACCCCAGCTCTGGAAACACCATATATTTT. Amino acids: CASSYSNPSSGNTIYF.